This T cell receptor beta chain was recovered during a study of cytomegalovirus exposure and HLA in healthy donors. Background on the study: Sequencing of 150 million to 200 million T cells in an earlier analysis found under 120 million unique TCR beta sequences.

Whole-study results and caveats: An analysis done earlier found most TCR beta V segments productive about 87% or about 30% of the time. Some V segments (TRBV6-2 and TRBV6-3 among them) were excluded as indistinguishable.

To note about this clone: Antigen unknown.

V was shortened by 7 bases and J by 0 bases, with 13 bases between the two germline ends. CDR1 MNHEY and CDR2 SVGAGI come from the germline V gene. The CDR3 consists of 15 residues. The PCR made use of 60 Vbeta and 13 Jbeta primers. The table came from immunoSEQ multiplex PCR; TCRdb's copy has only in-frame clones and leaves some out. The profile shows some 120,000 clones, approximately 80% of them singletons. There were likely unrecorded immune exposures, though donors were nominally healthy when sampled. The chain uses TRBV6-5 and TRBJ2-1; no firm D call. The sequenced material came from PBMCs. This sequence originates from a woman aged 25 to 39 in good health and CMV-seronegative. The CDR3 nucleotides read TGTGCCAGCACCTTATACTCGAGCTCCTACAATGAGCAGTTCTTC. It yields the protein CASTLYSSSYNEQFF.